The clone carrying this T cell receptor beta chain was counted at least ten times. Its antigen is not identified. RNA transcripts were the template for amplifying TCR beta CDR3 regions. During a first-round RT-PCR of the TCR CDR3, the HTBI primer set was used. One entry per CDR3 protein, called by TCRdb with MiXCR from the multiplex PCR reads. This sample has about 690,000 distinct CDR3 sequences; roughly a sixth occur once, and the top ten carry around 15%. The sample originates from a study of T cells in Graves' hyperthyroidism and ophthalmopathy. The study's findings and limits: Ophthalmopathy and stable hyperthyroidism were told apart by a 13 V-J model. Most thyroid clonotypes with frequency above 0.001 were detected in blood.

The sample comprised blood. The clonotype comes from a man in his fifties with Graves' hyperthyroidism.

CDR3 sequence: CASSPDGPSSHEQFF. The CDR3, as DNA: TGTGCCAGCAGTCCGGACGGGCCCTCCTCCCATGAGCAGTTCTTC. V is TRBV6-1 and J is TRBJ2-1; D gene unclear. With 5 bases removed from V and 8 bases from J, the gap between germline ends came to 19 bases. From germline, CDR1 is MNHNS and CDR2 SASEGT. The CDR3 totals 15 residues.